The 18 T cell receptor beta chains below all came from one sample that was sequenced in a study of blood T cell repertoires in COVID-19. The table came from immunoSEQ multiplex PCR; TCRdb's copy has only in-frame clones and leaves some out. The profile shows 50,000 to 65,000 clones, around four fifths of them singletons. Sample: peripheral blood. The receptor source for this set is a human donor in a cohort sampled during active COVID-19.

The genes are TRBV24-1 and TRBJ2-1; D uncertain. Deletions cut 9 bases from V and 10 bases from J, with 12 bases between. Per the germline V gene, CDR1 is KGHDR and CDR2 is SFDVKD. There are 11 residues in the CDR3. The CDR3 reads CATLIWYEQFF. The CDR3 DNA reads as TGTGCCACCCTAATCTGGTACGAGCAGTTCTTC.

The V call is TRBV10-2, the J call TRBJ2-7; 13 bases line up with TRBD2. Germline CDR1 is WSHSY and CDR2 is SAAADI. Losses at the gene ends were 6 bases for V and 7 bases for J; bases not matched to a gene: 9. This CDR3 region has 15 residues. DNA for the CDR3: TGCGCCAGCAGCCAGACTAGCGGGGGGTCGGGTGAGCAGTACTTC. Its translation is CASSQTSGGSGEQYF.

This chain joins TRBV5-6 and TRBJ2-3; 9 bases line up with TRBD1. The CDR3 length is 16 residues. The trim removed 0 bases at V and 4 bases at J, leaving 6 bases unmatched. Germline lookup yields CDR1 SGHDT and CDR2 YYEEEE. CDR3: CASSLAGTGIADTQYF. The CDR3 DNA is TGTGCCAGCAGCTTGGCCGGGACAGGGATCGCAGATACGCAGTATTTT.

The V and J genes are TRBV10-1 and TRBJ1-1; 7 bases line up with TRBD1. Germline V gene lookup returns CDR1 WNHNN and CDR2 SYGVQD (reference sequence). V shed 1 base and J 10 bases; nucleotides not matched to a gene: 12. This CDR3 contains 15 residues. The CDR3 protein is CASSEFTTQGGRAFF. The DNA of the CDR3 is TGCGCCAGCAGTGAGTTTACGACCCAGGGGGGACGAGCTTTCTTT.

This chain joins TRBV12-3 or TRBV12-4 and TRBJ2-5; D is unresolved. This CDR3 has 13 residues. Trimming shortened V by 1 base and J by 5 bases, and 8 bases separated the two germline ends. The CDR3 loop is CASSLGQAETQYF. The CDR3 nucleotides read TGTGCCAGCAGTTTAGGCCAGGCGGAGACCCAGTACTTC.

This clone was observed once. The chain joins TRBV9 to TRBJ2-5, with 7 bases identical to TRBD1. The CDR3 covers 16 residues. CDR1 and CDR2 (germline): SGDLS, YYNGEE. Germline trimming cut 0 bases from V and 2 bases from J; bases unmatched to any gene: 7. The CDR3 DNA sequence: TGTGCCAGCAGCGTAGGTGGGGACAGTCAACAAGAGACCCAGTACTTC. It codes for CASSVGGDSQQETQYF.

The rearrangement links TRBV5-4 to TRBJ2-1; possibly TRBD2 for D (6 bases). The CDR3 is 16 residues long. Trimming cost V 4 bases and J 6 bases, with 20 bases left between them. Germline V gene data show CDR1 as SGHNT and CDR2 as YYREEE (reference sequence). The CDR3 sequence is CASSPGGTLSGNEQFF. CDR3 coding DNA: TGTGCCAGCAGCCCGGGCGGGACGCTGTCGGGCAATGAGCAGTTCTTC.

This chain uses TRBV19 with TRBJ2-1; TRBD2 matches 8 bases. Germline loops: CDR1 LNHDA, CDR2 SQIVND (reference sequence). The CDR3 sequence is 16 residues long. After removal of 5 bases from V and 5 bases from J, the junction contained 11 bases not matched to a gene. In DNA form, the CDR3 reads TGTGCCAGTAGTTCTAACGGGCGGGGGGCCCACAATGAGCAGTTCTTC. Translating gives CASSSNGRGAHNEQFF.

The gene calls are TRBV19 and TRBJ1-5; 11 bases agree with TRBD1. J was trimmed by 2 bases and V by 2 bases; bases with no gene match: 2. The germline V gene encodes CDR1 LNHDA and CDR2 SQIVND (reference sequence). The CDR3 consists of 16 residues. The CDR3 DNA follows: TGTGCCAGTAGTATATTGGGACAGGGGGGCAATCAGCCCCAGCATTTT. Protein sequence: CASSILGQGGNQPQHF.

CDR3 sequence reads: CASSSTSGGAETQYF. DNA of the CDR3: TGTGCCAGCAGCTCTACTAGCGGGGGGGCGGAGACCCAGTACTTC. The V gene is TRBV5-6, the J gene TRBJ2-5; TRBD2 aligns across 13 bases. This CDR3 has 15 amino acids. Germline V gene sequence: CDR1 SGHDT, CDR2 YYEEEE. The J segment lost 5 bases and the V segment lost 3 bases, leaving 4 bases of the junction unmatched.

V usage is TRBV4-1 and J usage is TRBJ2-3; 7 nucleotides align to TRBD2. The V gene's germline CDR1 is MGHRA and CDR2 YSYEKL. CDR3 length equals 17 residues. V lost 0 bases, J lost 3 bases, and 9 bases stayed unmatched. The CDR3 DNA sequence: TGCGCCAGCAGCCAAGAGTGGAGAGCGGGGAAAACAGATACGCAGTATTTT. Amino acid sequence: CASSQEWRAGKTDTQYF.

The rearrangement links TRBV5-1 to TRBJ2-3; D unresolved. Germline CDR1 SGHRS, CDR2 YFSETQ. The V end lost 0 bases, the J end lost 0 bases, and 14 bases lay between the germline ends. This CDR3 is built from 17 residues. This CDR3 is CASSLAPLGASTDTQYF. CDR3 bases: TGCGCCAGCAGCTTGGCCCCGCTAGGAGCGAGCACAGATACGCAGTATTTT.

The rearrangement joins TRBV2 to TRBJ2-7, with no clear D. The CDR3 contains 12 residues. V lost 3 bases and J 1 base, leaving 4 bases between the germline ends. Germline V CDR1 and CDR2: SNHLY, FYNNEI. CDR3 loop: CASSERSYEQYF. The CDR3 nucleotides read TGTGCCAGCAGTGAGCGGTCCTACGAGCAGTACTTC.

The genes are TRBV9 and TRBJ2-5, with D hard to call. With 0 bases removed from V and 2 bases from J, the gap between germline ends came to 11 bases. CDR1 and CDR2 (germline): SGDLS, YYNGEE. The CDR3 spans 15 residues. Here the CDR3 DNA reads TGTGCCAGCAGCGTAGGTCTAGGCAATCAAGAGACCCAGTACTTC. Amino acid sequence: CASSVGLGNQETQYF. Full variable domain (missing parts from reference TRBV9 and TRBJ2-5): DSGVTQTPKHLITATGQRVTLRCSPRSGDLSVYWYQQSLDQGLQFLIQYYNGEERAKGNILERFSAQQFPDLHSELNLSSLELGDSALYFCASSVGLGNQETQYFGPGTRLLVL.

The genes are TRBV6-4 and TRBJ2-3, with 10 bases fitting TRBD2. This CDR3 is built from 17 residues. The ends lost 3 bases at V and 1 base at J; junction bases unmatched: 7. Germline CDR1 and CDR2: MRHNA and SNTAGT. The CDR3 spells CASSESVAGGRTDTQYF. In nucleotides, the CDR3 is TGTGCCAGCAGTGAGAGTGTAGCGGGAGGCCGCACAGATACGCAGTATTTT.

The J gene is TRBJ2-3, the V gene TRBV10-3; D unresolved. Germline V gene data show CDR1 as ENHRY and CDR2 as SYGVKD. With 0 bases removed from V and 4 bases from J, the gap between germline ends came to 8 bases. This CDR3 comprises 14 residues. CDR3: CAISESASADTQYF. As DNA, the CDR3 is TGTGCCATCAGTGAGTCCGCAAGCGCAGATACGCAGTATTTT.

There are a few counts of this clone. The CDR3 bases are TGTGCCAGCTCAGGCCGGACATTTGGTGAGCAGTACTTC. Its protein product is CASSGRTFGEQYF. The gene calls are TRBV18 and TRBJ2-7, with D tentatively TRBD1 (5 bases). The CDR3 covers 13 residues. The germline CDR1 and CDR2 sequences are KGHSH and LQKENI. V was clipped by 5 bases and J by 7 bases, with 15 bases between them.

A few counts support this clone. The chain uses TRBV6-1 and TRBJ1-1; 7 nucleotides line up with TRBD1. This CDR3 comprises 17 residues. Germline CDR1 is MNHNS and CDR2 is SASEGT. V was clipped by 0 bases and J by 1 base; unmatched bases: 8. In DNA form, the CDR3 reads TGTGCCAGCAGTGAAGCCTACAGGGGCCTCCAGAACACTGAAGCTTTCTTT. Its protein product is CASSEAYRGLQNTEAFF.